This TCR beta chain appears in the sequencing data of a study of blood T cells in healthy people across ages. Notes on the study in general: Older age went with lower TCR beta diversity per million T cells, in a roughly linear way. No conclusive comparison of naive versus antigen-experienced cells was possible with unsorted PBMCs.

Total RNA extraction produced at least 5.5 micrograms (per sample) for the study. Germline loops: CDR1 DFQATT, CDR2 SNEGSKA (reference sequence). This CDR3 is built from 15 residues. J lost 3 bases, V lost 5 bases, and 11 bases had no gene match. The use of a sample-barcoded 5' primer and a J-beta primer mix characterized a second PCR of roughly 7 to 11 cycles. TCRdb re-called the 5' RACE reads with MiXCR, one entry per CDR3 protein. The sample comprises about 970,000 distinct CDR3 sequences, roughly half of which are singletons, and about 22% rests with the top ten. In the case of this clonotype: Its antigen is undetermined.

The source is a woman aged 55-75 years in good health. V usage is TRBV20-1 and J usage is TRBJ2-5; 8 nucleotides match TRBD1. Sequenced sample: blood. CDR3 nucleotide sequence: TGCAGTGCTGGTGGTCAGGGGGCCTGGGAAGAGACCCAGTACTTC. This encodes CSAGGQGAWEETQYF.